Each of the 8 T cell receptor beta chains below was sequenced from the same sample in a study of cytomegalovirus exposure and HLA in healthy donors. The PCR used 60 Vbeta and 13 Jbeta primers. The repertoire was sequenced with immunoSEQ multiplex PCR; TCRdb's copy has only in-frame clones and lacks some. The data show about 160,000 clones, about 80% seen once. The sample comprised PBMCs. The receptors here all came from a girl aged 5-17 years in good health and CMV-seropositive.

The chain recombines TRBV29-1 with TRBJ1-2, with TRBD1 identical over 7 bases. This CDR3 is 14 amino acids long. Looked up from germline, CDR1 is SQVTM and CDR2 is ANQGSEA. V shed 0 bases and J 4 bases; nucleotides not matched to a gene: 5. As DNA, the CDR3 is TGCAGCGTTGAAGAACAGGGGCGCGGCTATGGCTACACCTTC. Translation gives CSVEEQGRGYGYTF.

The CDR3 DNA follows: TGCAGCGTTGCTGGAGATTCCGGAAAACTGTTTTTT. Translating gives CSVAGDSGKLFF. The rearrangement joins TRBV29-1 to TRBJ1-4, with D unresolved. V lost 4 bases, J lost 10 bases, and 13 bases lay in between. Germline CDR1 and CDR2: SQVTM and ANQGSEA. The CDR3 spans 12 residues.

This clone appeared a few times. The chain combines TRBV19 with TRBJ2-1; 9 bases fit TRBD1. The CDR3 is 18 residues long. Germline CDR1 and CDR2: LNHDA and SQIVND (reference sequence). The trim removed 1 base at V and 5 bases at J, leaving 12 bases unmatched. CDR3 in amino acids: CASSIGDYRGPDHNEQFF. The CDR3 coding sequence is TGTGCCAGTAGTATAGGAGATTACAGGGGGCCGGATCACAATGAGCAGTTCTTC.

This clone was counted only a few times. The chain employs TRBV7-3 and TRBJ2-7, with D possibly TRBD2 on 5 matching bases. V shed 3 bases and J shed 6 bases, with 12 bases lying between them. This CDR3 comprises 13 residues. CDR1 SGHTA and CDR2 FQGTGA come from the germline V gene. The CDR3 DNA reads TGTGCCAGCAGCTTTGCCCTCGGGGTCGAGCAGTACTTC. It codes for CASSFALGVEQYF.

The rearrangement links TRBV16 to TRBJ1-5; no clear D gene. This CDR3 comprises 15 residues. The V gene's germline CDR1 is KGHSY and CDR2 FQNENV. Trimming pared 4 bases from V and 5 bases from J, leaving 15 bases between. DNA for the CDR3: TGTGCCAGCAGCCCACGGGAAGGCGCGGATCAGCCCCAGCATTTT. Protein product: CASSPREGADQPQHF.

CDR3 amino acids: CASSQDLRVGETQYF. The CDR3 DNA sequence: TGTGCCAGCAGCCAAGATCTCAGGGTTGGCGAGACCCAGTACTTC. The J gene is TRBJ2-5, the V gene TRBV14, with D maybe TRBD1 (5 bases). Trimming left V 0 bases short and J 5 bases short, with 13 bases between. The CDR3 sequence is 15 residues long. Per the germline V gene, CDR1 is SGHDN and CDR2 is FVKESK. Drawing the rest from reference TRBV14 and TRBJ2-5, the complete variable domain is EAGVTQFPSHSVIEKGQTVTLRCDPISGHDNLYWYRRVMGKEIKFLLHFVKESKQDESGMPNNRFLAERTGGTYSTLKVQPAELEDSGVYFCASSQDLRVGETQYFGPGTRLLVL.

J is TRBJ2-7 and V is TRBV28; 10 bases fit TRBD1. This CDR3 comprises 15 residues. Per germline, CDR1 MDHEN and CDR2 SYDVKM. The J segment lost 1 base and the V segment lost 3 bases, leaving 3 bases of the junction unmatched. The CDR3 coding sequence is TGTGCCAGCAGTTTTTCGGGACAGGGGTCCTACGAGCAGTACTTC. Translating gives CASSFSGQGSYEQYF.

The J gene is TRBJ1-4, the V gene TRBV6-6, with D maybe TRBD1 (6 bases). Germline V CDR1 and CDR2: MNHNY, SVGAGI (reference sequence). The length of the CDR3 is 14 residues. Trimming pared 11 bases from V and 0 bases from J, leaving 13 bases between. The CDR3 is CAAQGTTTNEKLFF. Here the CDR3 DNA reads TGTGCCGCCCAGGGGACGACAACTAATGAAAAACTGTTTTTT.